This T cell receptor (beta chain) was observed in a study of response to subunit inactivated influenza vaccine. Study outcomes and limitations: The authors offered the suggestion that each seasonal influenza vaccination recruits few new T cells.

TCRdb used MiXCR to reprocess the RT-PCR reads, holding one entry per CDR3 protein. The sample holds 280,000 or so distinct CDR3 sequences, just over 20% seen once. This clonotype was detected only once. Its antigen is not known. J lost 9 bases, V lost 6 bases, and 17 bases had no gene match. Germline CDR1 is SQVTM and CDR2 is ANQGSEA. This CDR3 contains 15 residues. The receptor was derived from a man between 50 and 75 years old who received an inactivated influenza vaccine. V gene TRBV29-1 combines with J gene TRBJ2-1; 7 nucleotides line up with TRBD2. Here the sequenced sample was PBMCs from blood, taken about 19 months after vaccination. The CDR3 bases are TGCAGCGTGTCCCCCTTCGAGGGAGGGCTAGGTGAGCAGTTCTTC. It is translated as CSVSPFEGGLGEQFF.